Below, 6 T cell receptor beta chains from the same sample are listed, as sequenced in a study of blood T cell repertoires in COVID-19. Repertoires were generated with immunoSEQ multiplex PCR, while TCRdb's copy carries only in-frame clones and drops some. The sample carries over 70,000 clones, about 85% recorded once. Sequenced input: peripheral blood. The receptor set was obtained from a man in his sixties with COVID-19, enrolled during active disease.

V is TRBV18 and J is TRBJ2-7, with a weak D call TRBD1 (6 bases). V was shortened by 8 bases and J by 5 bases, with 13 bases between the two germline ends. The CDR3 has 12 amino acids. Germline assignment: CDR1 KGHSH and CDR2 LQKENI. CDR3: CASGTRGDEQYF. The CDR3 nucleotides read TGTGCCAGCGGCACCAGGGGCGACGAGCAGTACTTC.

V usage is TRBV28 and J usage is TRBJ1-5; D remains unclear. The CDR3 runs to 13 residues. Germline CDR1 MDHEN, CDR2 SYDVKM. Trimming took off 4 bases at V and 3 bases at J, with 7 bases between the two ends. The CDR3 is CASSWQINQPQHF. The CDR3 DNA follows: TGTGCCAGCAGTTGGCAGATCAATCAGCCCCAGCATTTT.

The chain recombines TRBV5-6 with TRBJ2-7; the match to TRBD1 covers 7 bases. Germline V gene data show CDR1 as SGHDT and CDR2 as YYEEEE. With 4 bases clipped from V and 3 bases from J, the junction kept 4 bases outside the gene matches. The CDR3 runs to 13 residues. CDR3: CASSLTGVYEQYF. The CDR3 nucleotides read TGTGCCAGCAGCCTCACAGGGGTCTACGAGCAGTACTTC.

To note about this clone: The limits of the CDR3 on the DNA are not certain, so only TCRdb's listed CDR3 is given. V and J are TRBV5-1 and TRBJ1-6; the D call in the table, TRBD1, was not verified against the DNA. Looked up from germline, CDR1 is SGHRS and CDR2 is YFSETQ. A total of 15 residues make up the CDR3, ends included. The CDR3 reads CASSTSGQGNSPLHF.

The chain employs TRBV18 and TRBJ2-1; the D is unclear. This CDR3 contains 12 residues. Germline CDR1 is KGHSH and CDR2 is LQKENI. Between the trimmed V and J ends, which lost 1 base and 8 bases, there was a span of 6 bases. Written as DNA, the CDR3 is TGTGCCAGCTCACCACTGAGCGATGAGCAGTTCTTC. Encoded protein: CASSPLSDEQFF.

The V gene is TRBV27, the J gene TRBJ2-3, with 12 bases identical to TRBD2. Germline V lookup: CDR1 MNHEY, CDR2 SMNVEV (reference sequence). Trimming removed 6 bases from V and 4 bases from J; junction bases left unmatched: 14. The CDR3 covers 18 residues. CDR3 loop: CASRLTSGRFGGADTQYF. In DNA form, the CDR3 reads TGTGCCAGCAGGCTGACTAGCGGGAGATTTGGGGGCGCAGATACGCAGTATTTT.